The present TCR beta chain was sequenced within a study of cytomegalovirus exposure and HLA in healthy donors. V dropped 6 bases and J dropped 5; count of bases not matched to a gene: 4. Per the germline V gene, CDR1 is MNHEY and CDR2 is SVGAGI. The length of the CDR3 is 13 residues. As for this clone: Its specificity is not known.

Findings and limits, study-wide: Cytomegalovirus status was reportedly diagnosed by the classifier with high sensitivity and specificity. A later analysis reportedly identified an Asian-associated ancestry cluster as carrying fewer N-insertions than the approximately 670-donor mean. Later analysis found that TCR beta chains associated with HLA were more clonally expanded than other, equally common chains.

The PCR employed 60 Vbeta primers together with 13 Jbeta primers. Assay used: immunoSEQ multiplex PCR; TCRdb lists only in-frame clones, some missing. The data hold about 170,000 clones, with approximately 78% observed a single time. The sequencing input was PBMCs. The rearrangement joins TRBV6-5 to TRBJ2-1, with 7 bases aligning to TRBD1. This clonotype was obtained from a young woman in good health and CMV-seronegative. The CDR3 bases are TGTGCCAGCAGCCGAACAGGGGACAATGAGCAGTTCTTC. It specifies CASSRTGDNEQFF.